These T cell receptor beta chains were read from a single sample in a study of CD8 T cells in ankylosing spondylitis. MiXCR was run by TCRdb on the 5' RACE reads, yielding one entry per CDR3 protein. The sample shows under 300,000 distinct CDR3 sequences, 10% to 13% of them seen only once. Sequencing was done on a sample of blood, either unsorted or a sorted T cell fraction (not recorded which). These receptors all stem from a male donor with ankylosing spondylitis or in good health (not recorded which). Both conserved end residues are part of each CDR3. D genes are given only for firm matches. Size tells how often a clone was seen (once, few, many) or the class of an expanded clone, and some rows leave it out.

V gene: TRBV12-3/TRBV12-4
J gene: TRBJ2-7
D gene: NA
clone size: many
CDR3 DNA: TGTGCCAGCAGTTTAGCGCGACCGGAGCAGTACTTC
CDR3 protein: CASSLARPEQYF

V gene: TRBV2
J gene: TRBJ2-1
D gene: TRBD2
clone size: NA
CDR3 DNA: TGTGCCGGGCGCGGGAGGACTAGCAATGAGCAGTTCTTC
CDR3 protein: CAGRGRTSNEQFF

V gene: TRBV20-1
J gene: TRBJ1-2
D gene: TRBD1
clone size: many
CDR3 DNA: TGCAGTGCTCTACCAACAGGGGGCTCGGGCTATGGCTACACCTTC
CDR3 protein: CSALPTGGSGYGYTF

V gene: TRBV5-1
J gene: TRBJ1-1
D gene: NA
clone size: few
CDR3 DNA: TGCGCCAGCAGCTTGGTTGGGGTTTCGAACACTGAAGCTTTCTTT
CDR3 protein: CASSLVGVSNTEAFF

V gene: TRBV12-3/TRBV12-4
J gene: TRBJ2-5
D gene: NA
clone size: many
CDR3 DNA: TGTGCCAGCAGTCTAGGAGGCCCTTCCCAGTACTTC
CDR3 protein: CASSLGGPSQYF

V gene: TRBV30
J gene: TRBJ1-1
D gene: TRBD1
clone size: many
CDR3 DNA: TGTGCCTGGGGACAGGATGACACTGAAGCTTTCTTT
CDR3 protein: CAWGQDDTEAFF

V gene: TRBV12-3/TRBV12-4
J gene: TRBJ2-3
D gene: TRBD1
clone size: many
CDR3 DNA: TGTGCCAGCAGTTCCGGGACAGGGCCAGATACGCAGTATTTT
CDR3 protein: CASSSGTGPDTQYF

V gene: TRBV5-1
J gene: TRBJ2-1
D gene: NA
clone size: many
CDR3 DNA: TGCGCCAGCAGCCCAGACGGTAACAATGAGCAGTTCTTC
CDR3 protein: CASSPDGNNEQFF

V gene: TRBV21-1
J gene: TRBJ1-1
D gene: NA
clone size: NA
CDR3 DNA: TGTGCCAGCAGCAATTGTGTTTTCGAGGGGGGGCAGGAAACTGAAGCTTTCTTT
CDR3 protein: CASSNCVFEGGQETEAFF

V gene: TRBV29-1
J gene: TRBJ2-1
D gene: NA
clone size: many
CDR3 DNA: TGCAGCGTTCGAGCCCCTAGGGGAGATAGCTCCTACAATGAGCAGTTCTTC
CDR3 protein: CSVRAPRGDSSYNEQFF

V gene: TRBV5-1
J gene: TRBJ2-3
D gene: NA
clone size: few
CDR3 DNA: TGCGCCAGCAGCCGGGACACTAGTAGCACAGATACGCAGTATTTT
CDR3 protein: CASSRDTSSTDTQYF

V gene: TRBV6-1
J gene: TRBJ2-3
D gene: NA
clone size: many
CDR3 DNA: TGTGCCAGCAGGGAGGGTCTAGCGACAGATACGCAGTATTTT
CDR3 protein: CASREGLATDTQYF

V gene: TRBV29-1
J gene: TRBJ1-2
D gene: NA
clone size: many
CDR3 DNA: TGCAGCGTTGAAGACGACTATGGCTACACCTTC
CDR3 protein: CSVEDDYGYTF

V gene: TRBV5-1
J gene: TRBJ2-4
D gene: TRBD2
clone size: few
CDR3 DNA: TGCGCCAGTAGGCCCTCATTAGCGGGGGCTACCAAAAACATTCAGTACTTC
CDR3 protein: CASRPSLAGATKNIQYF

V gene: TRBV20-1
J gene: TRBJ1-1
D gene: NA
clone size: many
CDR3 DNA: TGCAGTGCTAGAGATCGGGAACCTGTCGAAGCTTTCTTT
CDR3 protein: CSARDREPVEAFF

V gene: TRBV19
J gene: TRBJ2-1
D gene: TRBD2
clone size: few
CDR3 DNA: TGTGCCAGTAGTATGGTCGATAGCGGGATAGCTGAGCAGTTCTTC
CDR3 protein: CASSMVDSGIAEQFF

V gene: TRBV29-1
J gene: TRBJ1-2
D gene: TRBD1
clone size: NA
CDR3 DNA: TGCAGCGCTGGACAGGGAGCTAACTATGGCTACACCTTC
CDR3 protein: CSAGQGANYGYTF

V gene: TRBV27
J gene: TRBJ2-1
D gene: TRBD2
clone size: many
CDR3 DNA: TGTGCCAGCAGTTTCCTAAGCACTAGCGGGATAATCGGGGTCAATGAGCAGTTCTTC
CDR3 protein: CASSFLSTSGIIGVNEQFF

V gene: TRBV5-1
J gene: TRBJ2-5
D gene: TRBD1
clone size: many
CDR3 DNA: TGCGCCAGCAGCTTACAGGGGTACCAAGAGACCCAGTACTTC
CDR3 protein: CASSLQGYQETQYF

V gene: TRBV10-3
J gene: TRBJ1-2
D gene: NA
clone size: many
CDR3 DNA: TGTGCCATCAGTGAGCCTATGGAAGGACAGATTAACTATGGCTACACCTTC
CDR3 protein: CAISEPMEGQINYGYTF

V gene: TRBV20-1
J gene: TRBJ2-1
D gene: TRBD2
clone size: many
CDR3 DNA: TGCAGCGCCCAAGGCGGGGGGGCCTACAATGAGCAGTTCTTC
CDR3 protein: CSAQGGGAYNEQFF

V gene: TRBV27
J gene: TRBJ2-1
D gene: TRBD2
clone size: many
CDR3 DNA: TGTGCCAGCAGTACCGGGACTAGCGGATACAATGAGCAGTTCTTC
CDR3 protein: CASSTGTSGYNEQFF

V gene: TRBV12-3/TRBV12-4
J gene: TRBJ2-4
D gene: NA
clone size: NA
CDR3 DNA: TGTGCCAGCAGTCTAATGAACATTCAGTACTTC
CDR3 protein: CASSLMNIQYF

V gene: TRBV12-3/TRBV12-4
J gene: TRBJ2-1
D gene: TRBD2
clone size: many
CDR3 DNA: TGTGCCAGCAGTTTAGGGGGGAGGGCCTACAATGAGCAGTTCTTC
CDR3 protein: CASSLGGRAYNEQFF

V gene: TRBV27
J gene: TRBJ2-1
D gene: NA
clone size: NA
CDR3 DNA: TGTGCCAGCAGTTTTCGGAAGGAGCAGTTCTTC
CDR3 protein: CASSFRKEQFF

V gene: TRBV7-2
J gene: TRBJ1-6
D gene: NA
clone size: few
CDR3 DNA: TGTGCCAGCAGCTTAGCGGTCCAGGGTAATTCACCCCTCCACTTT
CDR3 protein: CASSLAVQGNSPLHF

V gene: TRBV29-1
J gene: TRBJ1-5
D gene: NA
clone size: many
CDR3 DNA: TGCAGCGTTGCTACGGGGGGTGGCAATCAGCCCCAGCATTTT
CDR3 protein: CSVATGGGNQPQHF

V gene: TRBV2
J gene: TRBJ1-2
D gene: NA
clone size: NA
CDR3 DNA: TGTGCCAGCAGTGCGGGGAACTATGGCTACACCTTC
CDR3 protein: CASSAGNYGYTF

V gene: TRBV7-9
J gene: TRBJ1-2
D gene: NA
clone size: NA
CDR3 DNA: TGTGCCGGCAGCTTATCAGGGGATACCTATGGCTACACCTTC
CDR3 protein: CAGSLSGDTYGYTF

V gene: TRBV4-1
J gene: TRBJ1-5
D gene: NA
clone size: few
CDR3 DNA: TGCGCCAGCAGCCAAGATACGACAGTATATAGCAATCAGCCCCAGCATTTT
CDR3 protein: CASSQDTTVYSNQPQHF

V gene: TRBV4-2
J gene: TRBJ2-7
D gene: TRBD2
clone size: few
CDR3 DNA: TGTGCCAGCAGCCAAGCCCCGGGACTAGTCACGTACTTC
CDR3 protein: CASSQAPGLVTYF

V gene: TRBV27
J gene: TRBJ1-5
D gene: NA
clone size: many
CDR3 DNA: TGTGCCAGCAGCCCGGAGAACAGGGCAGGGCAGCCCCAGCATTTT
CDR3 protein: CASSPENRAGQPQHF

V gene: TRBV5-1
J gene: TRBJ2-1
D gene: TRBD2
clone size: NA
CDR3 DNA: TGCGCCAGCAGCTTGGCAGCGGGAGGGCCGATTGAGCAGTTCTTC
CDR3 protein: CASSLAAGGPIEQFF

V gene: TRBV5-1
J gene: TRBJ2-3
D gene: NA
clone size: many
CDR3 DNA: TGCGCCAGCTCGAGGAGGGGCGCATCAGATACGCAGTATTTT
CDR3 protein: CASSRRGASDTQYF

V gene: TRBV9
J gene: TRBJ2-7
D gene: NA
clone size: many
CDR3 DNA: TGTGCCAGCAGCGTAGATCGGGACCACTCCTACGAGCAGTACTTC
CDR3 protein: CASSVDRDHSYEQYF

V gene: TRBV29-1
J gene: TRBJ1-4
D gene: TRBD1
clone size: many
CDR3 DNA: TGCAGCGTTGTTACAGGGGGCGAAAAACTGTTTTTT
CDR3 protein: CSVVTGGEKLFF